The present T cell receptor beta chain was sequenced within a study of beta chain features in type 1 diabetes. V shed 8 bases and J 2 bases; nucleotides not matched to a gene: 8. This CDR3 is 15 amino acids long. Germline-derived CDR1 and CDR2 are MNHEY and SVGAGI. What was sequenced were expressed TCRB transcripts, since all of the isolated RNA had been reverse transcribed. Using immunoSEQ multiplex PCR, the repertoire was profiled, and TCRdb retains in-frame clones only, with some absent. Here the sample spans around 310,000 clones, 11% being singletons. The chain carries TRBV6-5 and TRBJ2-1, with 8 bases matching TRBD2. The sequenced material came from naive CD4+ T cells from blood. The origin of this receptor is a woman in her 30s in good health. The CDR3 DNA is TGTGCCAGCGCCCCTTCAGCGGGAGCCTACAATGAGCAGTTCTTC. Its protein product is CASAPSAGAYNEQFF.